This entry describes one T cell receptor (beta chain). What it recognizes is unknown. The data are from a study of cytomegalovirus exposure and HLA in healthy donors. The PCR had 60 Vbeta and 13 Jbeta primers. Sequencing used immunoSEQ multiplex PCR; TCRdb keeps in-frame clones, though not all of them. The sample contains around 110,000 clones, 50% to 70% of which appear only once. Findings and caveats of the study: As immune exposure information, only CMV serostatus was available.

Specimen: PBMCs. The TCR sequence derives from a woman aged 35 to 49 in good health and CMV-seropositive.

The CDR3 nucleotides are TGTGCCAGCAGCCTACAGGGGCAAGATCAGCCCCAGCATTTT. This codes for CASSLQGQDQPQHF. The genes are TRBV28 and TRBJ1-5, with TRBD1 matching over 7 bases. The CDR3 has 14 residues. Losses at the gene ends were 6 bases for V and 5 bases for J; bases not matched to a gene: 7. Germline CDR1 is MDHEN and CDR2 is SYDVKM.